Below, 3 T cell receptor beta chains from the same sample are listed, as sequenced in a study of T cell responses to AZD1222 COVID-19 vaccine. Repertoires were generated with immunoSEQ multiplex PCR, while TCRdb's copy carries only in-frame clones and drops some. The sample includes some 180,000 clones, more than 90% of them seen just once. The starting material was peripheral blood, obtained 28 days after the second dose of the MenACWY control vaccine. The receptors shown here come from an adult who received the MenACWY meningococcal vaccine as a control.

V and J are TRBV15 and TRBJ2-7; maybe TRBD2 (6 bases). Looked up from germline, CDR1 is LNHNV and CDR2 is YYDKDF (reference sequence). Trimming took off 7 bases at V and 6 bases at J, with 19 bases between the two ends. This CDR3 has 14 amino acids. The CDR3 sequence: CATNNPRTIGEQYF. In nucleotides, the CDR3 is TGTGCCACCAACAACCCTAGGACTATCGGCGAGCAGTACTTC.

CDR3 sequence (DNA): TGTGCCAGCAGCCAAGGACTAGCGGAAGGACGGCGGCAGTATTTT. It translates to CASSQGLAEGRRQYF. The chain carries TRBV3-1 (or the pseudogene TRBV3-2) and TRBJ2-3; the match to TRBD2 covers 9 bases. The length of the CDR3 is 15 residues. The germline gives CDR1 LGHDT, CDR2 YNNKEL (reference sequence). J gave up 11 bases and V 1 base, and 10 bases lay outside the gene matches.

The rearrangement uses TRBV2 and TRBJ1-2; D is uncertain. CDR3 size: 17 residues. Between the trimmed V and J ends, which lost 7 bases and 4 bases, there was a span of 25 bases. In germline, CDR1 is SNHLY, CDR2 FYNNEI. In DNA form, the CDR3 reads TGTGCCAGCACCTATCCAAGGACCAGAGTGGCCCTCTATGGCTACACCTTC. It translates to CASTYPRTRVALYGYTF. The variable domain in full, completed from reference TRBV2 and TRBJ1-2, reads EPEVTQTPSHQVTQMGQEVILRCVPISNHLYFYWYRQILGQKVEFLVSFYNNEISEKSEIFDDQFSVERPDGSNFTLKIRSTKLEDSAMYFCASTYPRTRVALYGYTFGSGTRLTVV.